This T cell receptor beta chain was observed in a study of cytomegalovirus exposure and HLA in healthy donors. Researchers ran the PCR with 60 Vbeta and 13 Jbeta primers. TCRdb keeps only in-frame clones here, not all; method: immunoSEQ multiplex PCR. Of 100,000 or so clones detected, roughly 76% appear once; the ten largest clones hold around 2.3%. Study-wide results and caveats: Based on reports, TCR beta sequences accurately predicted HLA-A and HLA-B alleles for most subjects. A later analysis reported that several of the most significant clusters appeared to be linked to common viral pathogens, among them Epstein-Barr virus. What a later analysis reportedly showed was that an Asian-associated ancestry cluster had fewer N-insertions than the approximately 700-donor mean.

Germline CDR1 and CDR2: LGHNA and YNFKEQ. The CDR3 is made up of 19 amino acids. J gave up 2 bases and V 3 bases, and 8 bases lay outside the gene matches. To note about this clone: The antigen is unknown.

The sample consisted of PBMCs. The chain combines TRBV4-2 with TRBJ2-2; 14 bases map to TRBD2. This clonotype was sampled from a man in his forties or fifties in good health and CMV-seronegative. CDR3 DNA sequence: TGTGCCAGCAGCCATTCGACTAGCGGGGGGGGGATTAACACCGGGGAGCTGTTTTTT. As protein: CASSHSTSGGGINTGELFF.